Only a few counts were recorded for the clone carrying this TCR beta chain. Its specificity is not known. These data come from a study of beta chain features in type 1 diabetes. Unmatched junction bases numbered 6, after V lost 5 bases and J lost 0 bases. Per germline, CDR1 SNHLY and CDR2 FYNNEI. The CDR3 has 16 residues. There was one heparinised blood draw per donor, averaging about 120 mL. Sequencing targeted expressed TCRB transcripts, as all isolated RNA had been reverse transcribed. The read count averaged approximately 3.5 million across naive, central memory and regulatory T cell samples. The repertoire was sequenced with immunoSEQ multiplex PCR; TCRdb's copy has only in-frame clones and lacks some. This table has about 930,000 clones, roughly 15% appearing once. Overall study findings and caveats: Unsettled here was the matter of whether HLA type influences TCRB rearrangement. A moderate, significant TCRB CDR3 shortening appeared in type 1 diabetes across four CD4+ subsets.

The TCR was taken from a woman aged 18 to 35 in good health. Sequenced: naive CD4+ T cells from blood. V and J are TRBV2 and TRBJ2-1, with 8 bases identical to TRBD2. The CDR3 sequence: CASSPPGLVSYNEQFF. The CDR3 DNA sequence: TGTGCCAGCAGTCCCCCGGGACTAGTCTCCTACAATGAGCAGTTCTTC. The variable domain in full, completed from reference TRBV2 and TRBJ2-1, reads EPEVTQTPSHQVTQMGQEVILRCVPISNHLYFYWYRQILGQKVEFLVSFYNNEISEKSEIFDDQFSVERPDGSNFTLKIRSTKLEDSAMYFCASSPPGLVSYNEQFFGPGTRLTVL.